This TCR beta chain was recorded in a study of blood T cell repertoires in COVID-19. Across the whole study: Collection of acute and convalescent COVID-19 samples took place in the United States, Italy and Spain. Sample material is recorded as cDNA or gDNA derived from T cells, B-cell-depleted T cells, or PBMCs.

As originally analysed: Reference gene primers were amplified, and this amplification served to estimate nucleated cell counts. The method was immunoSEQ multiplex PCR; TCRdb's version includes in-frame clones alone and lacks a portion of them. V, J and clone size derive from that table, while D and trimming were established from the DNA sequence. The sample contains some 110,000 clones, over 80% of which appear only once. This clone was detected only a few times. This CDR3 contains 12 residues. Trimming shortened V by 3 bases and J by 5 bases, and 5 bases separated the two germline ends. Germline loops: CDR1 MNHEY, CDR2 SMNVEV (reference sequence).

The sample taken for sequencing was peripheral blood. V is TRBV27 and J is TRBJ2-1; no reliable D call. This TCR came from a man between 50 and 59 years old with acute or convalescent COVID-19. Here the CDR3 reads CASSFVNNEQFF. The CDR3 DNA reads TGTGCCAGCAGTTTTGTAAACAATGAGCAGTTCTTC.